The present entry profiles one T cell receptor beta chain with its context. The clone's antigen remains unknown. Base quality data are lacking; no much larger clone is found one base away. This sample stems from a study of cytomegalovirus exposure and HLA in healthy donors (dated by TCRdb to 2017 to 2019). The study in broad terms: According to a later analysis, the 110 or so validation repertoires were produced on the same platform as the 680 or so repertoires of the first cohort. The study aimed to test whether signatures of past pathogen exposure could be identified by cataloging public T cell receptors. In addition to the first cohort of 666 subjects, a separate validation cohort of about 120 different subjects was used. The study combined high-throughput TCR immunosequencing, statistical association of individual TCRs with disease status, and machine learning to predict cytomegalovirus infection status.

Trimming at the junction amounts to 5 bases on V and 5 bases on J, and the germline ends lie 16 bases apart. The CDR1 and CDR2 encoded by the germline V gene are SGHTA and FQGNSA. The CDR3 runs 14 amino acids, cysteine and phenylalanine included. Only the CDR3 portion is preserved as DNA: 42 bases, with reading frame beginning at the first base. Receptor amplification or capture employed the immunoSEQ multiplex PCR assay. The original methods were these. To diagnose cytomegalovirus status from the catalog of TCR beta chain sequences, a statistical classification framework was built. The clones in this table, taken by TCRdb from immuneACCESS, are in-frame only. Not every clone is retained; where verified, under half of the shortfall comes from an unresolved V gene, and the cause of the rest is unknown. V, J and clone size reflect that table, while D and trimming were determined from the DNA. Within this sample are 68,000 or so clones, with 90% to 95% of them counted one time only. About 3% of the sample rests with the top ten.

Study-wide conclusions, independent of this receptor: The classifier was reported to diagnose cytomegalovirus status with high specificity and sensitivity in both the original cohort and the validation cohort. In a later analysis, TCRs clustered in the first cohort were found to also tend to co-occur in the 120 or so validation repertoires, with approximately 94% of cluster scores above 0. In vitro tests confirmed that a few of the cytomegalovirus-associated TCR beta chains recognize cytomegalovirus antigens. Across donors, most TCR sequences were observed very rarely, whereas some public TCRs were present in many individuals. The authors suggested that the approach could potentially be generalized to other disease states and immunological phenotypes. All 120 or so repertoires were used to score co-occurrence in the validation cohort in a later analysis, because that analysis had no HLA typing for the cohort. A total of 150 to 200 TCR beta chains were listed by the study as associated with cytomegalovirus.

The donors were included in the validation cohort of some 110 subjects, a group kept apart from the roughly 670-subject first cohort. Sequencing was done on a sample of PBMCs. The origin of this receptor is a man between 18 and 29 years old in good health and CMV-seronegative. The chain is made from TRBV7-2 and TRBJ2-7, with TRBD1 perhaps the D gene, on 6 matching bases. The CDR3 reads CASSPPPGTHEQYF. In nucleotides, the sequence is TGTGCCAGCAGCCCGCCACCGGGGACACACGAGCAGTACTTC.